The entry that follows covers one T cell receptor beta chain sequence. Antigen: not known. V dropped 6 bases and J dropped 0 bases, with 12 bases sitting between them. CDR1 and CDR2 from the germline V gene are LNHDA and SQIVND (reference sequence). The CDR3 has 15 amino acids. The repertoire was sequenced with immunoSEQ multiplex PCR; TCRdb's copy has only in-frame clones and lacks some. The data show 75,000 to 95,000 clones, 83% seen once. This sample stems from a study of lymphopenia after photon versus proton radiotherapy. Regarding the study as a whole: Post-nadir TCR diversity decline inversely tracked overall survival among those who died. After lymphocyte nadir, photon-treated repertoires showed oligoclonal expansion, especially CD8+ Temra. Only patients who died were analyzed for survival; proton advantage is unproven. Proton therapy kept repertoires fairly stable, unlike photons, which gained effector/memory cells.

Specimen: peripheral blood, collected from a patient treated with proton-based radiotherapy. This receptor was obtained from a man aged 60 to 75 with pancreatic cancer. This chain connects TRBV19 to TRBJ1-5, with no clear D. The CDR3 DNA is TGTGCCAGTAGCCCGACGGATTATAGCAATCAGCCCCAGCATTTT. Translation gives CASSPTDYSNQPQHF.